This T cell receptor beta chain was found in a study of shared clonotypes between healthy human individuals. Turning to the study itself: Researchers assigned three CD4 naive, three CD4 memory, two CD8 naive and one CD8 memory plate to each donor. Findings and limits, study-wide: Generation probabilities were higher for clonotypes shared across all four sorted-subset donors than for unshared ones.

The repertoire was sequenced with immunoSEQ multiplex PCR; TCRdb's copy has only in-frame clones and lacks some. The table lists some 2,000,000 clones, 85% to 95% of them singletons. CDR3 length: 16 residues. Germline loops: CDR1 SEHNR, CDR2 FQNEAQ (reference sequence). The V end lost 5 bases, the J end lost 0 bases, and 16 bases lay between the germline ends. Only one count was recorded for this clone. Its target is not known. The sample taken for sequencing was naive CD4+ T cells sorted from blood. Indicated subset: CD45RA+ positively selected. The chain employs TRBV7-9 and TRBJ1-2; the D gene is possibly TRBD1 (5 bases). This clonotype originated in a man between 18 and 29 years old in good health. The CDR3 protein is CASSQTVRGANYGYTF. CDR3 sequence (DNA): TGTGCCAGCAGCCAGACGGTTCGGGGGGCTAACTATGGCTACACCTTC. The full variable domain, its missing parts supplied by reference TRBV7-9 and TRBJ1-2, is DTGVSQNPRHKITKRGQNVTFRCDPISEHNRLYWYRQTLGQGPEFLTYFQNEAQLEKSRLLSDRFSAERPKGSFSTLEIQRTEQGDSAMYLCASSQTVRGANYGYTFGSGTRLTVV.